The clone carrying this T cell receptor beta chain came up a few times. Its antigen is unknown. The sample belongs to a study of CD8 T cells in ankylosing spondylitis. Whole-study results and caveats: In the blood and synovial fluid of reactive arthritis, some motif variants had been previously reported. A CD8+ phenotype characterized the disease-linked clones, which were relatively rare in peripheral blood. In ankylosing spondylitis blood, a motif of roughly 8 highly homologous TCR beta variants appeared characteristic.

Using quantitative 5'-RACE with molecular barcodes, the authors made TCR beta libraries. TCRdb fed the 5' RACE reads into MiXCR, producing one record per CDR3 protein. The sample shows 250,000 or so distinct CDR3 sequences, over 15% of them seen only once. In germline, CDR1 is SQVTM, CDR2 ANQGSEA. Between the trimmed V and J ends, which lost 6 bases and 3 bases, there was a span of 12 bases. The CDR3 sequence is 12 residues long. V usage is TRBV29-1 and J usage is TRBJ2-7, with D possibly being TRBD1 (6 bases). The sample consisted of blood, either unsorted or a sorted T cell fraction (not recorded which). The TCR sequence derives from a male donor with ankylosing spondylitis or in good health (not recorded which). The CDR3 protein is CSVVRDNYEQYF. The CDR3 DNA reads TGCAGCGTGGTAAGGGACAACTACGAGCAGTACTTC.